Listed below are T cell receptor beta chains from one sample, sequenced in a study of CD8 T cells in ankylosing spondylitis. TCRdb independently ran MiXCR on the 5' RACE reads; one entry per CDR3 protein. The sample lists 300,000 to 400,000 distinct CDR3 sequences; roughly 14% were seen once. Sequenced material: blood, either unsorted or a sorted T cell fraction (not recorded which). The receptors derive from a male donor with ankylosing spondylitis or in good health (not recorded which). The conserved cysteine and the conserved F or W are not part of the CDR3 here.

v_gene	j_gene	CDR3aa
TRBV24-1	TRBJ2-1	ATSDSQGGLAYNEQF
TRBV9	TRBJ2-3	ASSPRLTSGGLATDTQY
TRBV4-2	TRBJ1-1	ASSADRGRDEAF
TRBV6-1	TRBJ1-5	ASSEARDNNQPQH
TRBV5-1	TRBJ2-2	ASSVDRVRTGELF
TRBV12-3/TRBV12-4	TRBJ2-5	ASSDRGETQY
TRBV6-5	TRBJ2-5	ASSSSGGSRETQY
TRBV29-1	TRBJ2-7	SVESDPYEQY
TRBV20-1	TRBJ2-1	SARDGSSQVKEQF
TRBV5-1	TRBJ2-7	ASSLGPASEQY
TRBV2	TRBJ1-2	ASSPLSAPGYT
TRBV20-1	TRBJ2-5	SARFRGPAY
TRBV27	TRBJ2-1	ASSLGAGFNEQF
TRBV3-1	TRBJ2-3	ASSQLSGRAADTQY
TRBV5-1	TRBJ1-2	ASNTQQGANYGYT
TRBV12-3/TRBV12-4	TRBJ2-5	ASTTRGGVETQY
TRBV5-1	TRBJ1-2	ASAGEGNYGYT
TRBV7-9	TRBJ2-1	ASSSAFSSYNEQF
TRBV25-1	TRBJ2-5	ASSYDLEVETQY
TRBV19	TRBJ1-2	ASEKNYGYT
TRBV5-1	TRBJ2-7	ASSPPSYEQY
TRBV4-1	TRBJ2-1	ASSLASGSFYEQF
TRBV12-3/TRBV12-4	TRBJ1-2	ASSPSQGGTGNGYT
TRBV20-1	TRBJ1-1	SAPVRLGNTEAF
TRBV10-3	TRBJ2-1	AISVTSGVRDEQF
TRBV24-1	TRBJ2-2	ATSDLPGRTVPNTGELF
TRBV4-1	TRBJ2-1	ASSQDRGPPYNEQF
TRBV12-3/TRBV12-4	TRBJ2-1	ASNPGSYNEQF
TRBV12-3/TRBV12-4	TRBJ2-7	ASSLGKGARYEQY
TRBV6-6	TRBJ2-5	ASSRLVDSTQY
TRBV3-1	TRBJ1-6	ASSQIDKVSPLH
TRBV6-1	TRBJ2-3	ASRDRASSTDTQY
TRBV6-5	TRBJ2-1	ASSYGTRTSGAYNEQF
TRBV7-2	TRBJ2-5	ASSPSVQETQY
TRBV10-3	TRBJ1-2	AISDSGIGDYGYT
TRBV19	TRBJ1-5	ASSIEGQPNQPQH
TRBV29-1	TRBJ2-7	SVGGLAGSSSYEQY
TRBV10-3	TRBJ2-3	AISAPGGDTQY
TRBV29-1	TRBJ2-5	SVEPLGQGQETQY
TRBV10-3	TRBJ2-7	ARGRVPEQY
TRBV5-1	TRBJ1-1	ASSSAGGANTEAF
TRBV7-9	TRBJ2-1	ASSLGGYEQF
TRBV21-1	TRBJ1-2	ASSTFRPAANYGYT
TRBV10-3	TRBJ1-5	AISLGPPNSNQPQH
TRBV12-3/TRBV12-4	TRBJ2-3	ASSDRADEQDTQY
TRBV10-3	TRBJ1-2	AIDSIVYGYT
TRBV29-1	TRBJ2-2	SVEDHRGPTGELF
TRBV12-3/TRBV12-4	TRBJ2-5	ASSLAAGGEETQY
TRBV5-5	TRBJ1-1	ARREESTEAF
TRBV7-8	TRBJ2-1	ASSPGGQYNEQF
TRBV10-3	TRBJ1-4	AISESRGEKLF
TRBV12-3/TRBV12-4	TRBJ1-5	ASSLAGTGGNQPQH
TRBV4-1	TRBJ2-5	ASSQEGSGEETQY
TRBV5-1	TRBJ2-7	ASSLDNYEQY
TRBV12-3/TRBV12-4	TRBJ2-5	ASSPRVETQY
TRBV20-1	TRBJ2-1	SATRRTGPSRGEQF
TRBV7-9	TRBJ2-1	ASTGGSSRNEQF
TRBV4-1	TRBJ1-6	ASSVPGSPLH
TRBV29-1	TRBJ1-5	SVRDDSNNQPQH
TRBV5-1	TRBJ2-1	ASSLAEPVYNEQF